One and the same sample provided the 24 T cell receptor beta chains below, sequenced in a study of blood T cell repertoires in COVID-19. Data came from immunoSEQ multiplex PCR; TCRdb stores just in-frame clones and leaves some out. This sample yields about 350,000 clones, of which roughly 86% are seen a single time; just over 1% belongs to the top ten. The sequenced sample consisted of PBMCs or T cells enriched from blood (not recorded which). The receptors originated from a woman younger than 45 who had been exposed to COVID-19.

The chain uses TRBV5-1 and TRBJ2-7, with 7 bases matching TRBD1. The CDR3 is 14 residues long. With V trimmed by 5 bases and J by 3 bases, 8 bases remained unmatched. Germline V gene lookup returns CDR1 SGHRS and CDR2 YFSETQ. The CDR3 sequence: CASRPQGQGYEQYF. CDR3 coding DNA: TGCGCCAGCAGACCACAGGGGCAGGGCTACGAGCAGTACTTC.

The chain combines TRBV6-4 with TRBJ2-3, with a weak D call TRBD2 (6 bases). The CDR3 contains 15 residues. Germline CDR1 and CDR2: MRHNA and SNTAGT. V was clipped by 3 bases and J by 0 bases, with 10 bases between them. CDR3 in DNA: TGTGCCAGCAGTGAGCGGGGCGGGAGCACAGATACGCAGTATTTT. This gives the protein CASSERGGSTDTQYF.

Many counts were recorded for this clone. The chain joins TRBV2 to TRBJ2-2; 13 nucleotides match TRBD2. This CDR3 has 15 amino acids. Losses at the gene ends were 7 bases for V and 7 bases for J; bases not matched to a gene: 6. The germline V gene encodes CDR1 SNHLY and CDR2 FYNNEI. CDR3 protein: CASKGLAGVGGELFF. CDR3 bases: TGTGCCAGCAAAGGACTAGCGGGAGTTGGCGGGGAGCTGTTTTTT.

This clone turned up a few times. This rearrangement joins TRBV12-2 to TRBJ2-7; the table's D call, TRBD2, has no DNA check behind it. TRBV12-2 is classified as a pseudogene. The CDR3 consists of 14 residues. In nucleotides, the CDR3 is TGTGCAAGTCGCTTGCAGCGGGAGTATAGCGAGCAGTACTTC. Translation: CASRLQREYSEQYF.

V is TRBV29-1 and J is TRBJ1-5; D might be TRBD1 (5 bases). The CDR3 has 16 residues. Per the germline V gene, CDR1 is SQVTM and CDR2 is ANQGSEA. Trimming stripped 4 bases from V and 2 bases from J, with 18 bases between. CDR3 in amino acids: CSVVGQGGEGNQPQHF. CDR3 bases: TGCAGCGTTGTTGGGCAGGGCGGTGAAGGCAATCAGCCCCAGCATTTT.

The DNA for the CDR3 is TGCGCCAGCAGCTTGGGGTCCGGACTAGCGGGGGGTGGTCGGAACGAGCAGTACTTC. Its protein product is CASSLGSGLAGGGRNEQYF. V gene TRBV5-1 combines with J gene TRBJ2-7; 14 bases are shared with TRBD2. The V segment lost 0 bases and the J segment 5 bases; nucleotides outside the gene matches: 13. The CDR3 extends over 19 amino acids. Germline values: CDR1 SGHRS, CDR2 YFSETQ.

The chain carries TRBV18 and TRBJ2-7, with 7 positions matching TRBD2. J gave up 2 bases and V 0 bases, and 4 bases lay outside the gene matches. The CDR3 totals 15 residues. Germline V gene lookup returns CDR1 KGHSH and CDR2 LQKENI. The CDR3 DNA reads as TGTGCCAGCTCACCACCGGGGACTAAAACCTACGAGCAGTACTTC. Residues: CASSPPGTKTYEQYF.

The J gene is TRBJ1-4, the V gene TRBV28; D is unclear. V gave up 2 bases and J gave up 12 bases, with 10 bases separating them. Germline V gives CDR1 MDHEN, CDR2 SYDVKM. This CDR3 region has 12 residues. The DNA for the CDR3 is TGTGCCAGCAGTTTAATTCCGTATGAACTGTTTTTT. Protein: CASSLIPYELFF.

The V gene is TRBV27, the J gene TRBJ1-2; D perhaps matches TRBD1 (6 bases). CDR3 length: 12 amino acids. Germline lookup yields CDR1 MNHEY and CDR2 SMNVEV (reference sequence). The V end was cut by 5 bases, the J end by 5 bases, with 9 bases between. The CDR3 sequence is CASSNRAYGYTF. DNA for the CDR3: TGTGCCAGCAGTAACAGGGCATATGGCTACACCTTC.

This clone was picked up a small number of times. The chain employs TRBV6-1 and TRBJ2-7; D is uncertain. This CDR3 is 12 amino acids long. CDR1 and CDR2 (germline): MNHNS, SASEGT. V shed 3 bases and J shed 4 bases, with 7 bases lying between them. As DNA, the CDR3 is TGTGCCAGCAGTGAGGTCGGTTACGAGCAGTACTTC. It is translated as CASSEVGYEQYF.

The chain links TRBV19 to TRBJ1-5; D might be TRBD1 (6 bases). The V gene's germline CDR1 is LNHDA and CDR2 SQIVND (reference sequence). V was shortened by 7 bases and J by 7 bases, with 20 bases between the two germline ends. The CDR3 runs to 15 residues. CDR3 coding DNA: TGTGCCAGTACTGCCTGGGACAACAGGAACCAGCCCCAGCATTTT. Residues: CASTAWDNRNQPQHF.

In this sample, this clone turned up once. This chain links TRBV11-3 with TRBJ2-5; perhaps TRBD2 as D (5 bases). V was pared by 0 bases and J by 5 bases, with 16 bases between. The CDR3 sequence is 16 residues long. The germline gives CDR1 SGHNT, CDR2 YENEEA. In DNA form, the CDR3 reads TGTGCCAGCAGCTTAGAAACTAGGGCTTGGGTTGAGACCCAGTACTTC. It specifies CASSLETRAWVETQYF.

This chain uses TRBV30 with TRBJ1-1; 9 positions match TRBD1. Unmatched junction bases numbered 4, after V lost 1 base and J lost 1 base. This CDR3 is built from 15 residues. CDR1 is GTSNPN, CDR2 SVGIG, per germline (reference sequence). CDR3 region: CAWSAQDRGNTEAFF. CDR3 coding DNA: TGTGCCTGGAGTGCCCAGGACAGGGGGAACACTGAAGCTTTCTTT.

V and J are TRBV7-9 and TRBJ1-1; 10 bases map to TRBD1. Germline V gene data show CDR1 as SEHNR and CDR2 as FQNEAQ (reference sequence). Germline trimming cut 6 bases from V and 5 bases from J; bases unmatched to any gene: 15. This CDR3 comprises 17 residues. DNA for the CDR3: TGTGCCAGCAGATTGCCGGGACAGGGGAGAGGGAGGACTGAAGCTTTCTTT. Its protein product is CASRLPGQGRGRTEAFF.

Written as DNA, the CDR3 is TGTGCCACCAGCCACGCTAGCGGGGTCCTTCAAGAGACCCAGTACTTC. It is translated as CATSHASGVLQETQYF. The chain employs TRBV15 and TRBJ2-5; 9 bases are a match to TRBD2. CDR3 length: 16 amino acids. With 5 bases clipped from V and 2 bases from J, the junction kept 9 bases outside the gene matches. The V gene's germline CDR1 is LNHNV and CDR2 YYDKDF (reference sequence). The whole variable domain, filled in from reference TRBV15 and TRBJ2-5, reads DAMVIQNPRYQVTQFGKPVTLSCSQTLNHNVMYWYQQKSSQAPKLLFHYYDKDFNNEADTPDNFQSRRPNTSFCFLDIRSPGLGDTAMYLCATSHASGVLQETQYFGPGTRLLVL.

This chain joins TRBV27 and TRBJ1-2; D remains ambiguous. V dropped 5 bases and J dropped 4 bases, with 5 bases sitting between them. Germline CDR1 and CDR2: MNHEY and SMNVEV (reference sequence). This CDR3 is built from 11 residues. The CDR3: CASSDFYGYTF. For the CDR3, the DNA is TGTGCCAGCAGTGACTTCTATGGCTACACCTTC.

The chain recombines TRBV28 with TRBJ2-7; 8 nucleotides align to TRBD1. With 2 bases clipped from V and 3 bases from J, the junction kept 12 bases outside the gene matches. Germline loops: CDR1 MDHEN, CDR2 SYDVKM. The CDR3 covers 17 residues. The DNA of the CDR3 is TGTGCCAGCAGTTTAGTTGGGGCAGGGGGCAACCTCTACGAGCAGTACTTC. Translating it yields CASSLVGAGGNLYEQYF.

This clone was picked up one time. The chain recombines TRBV5-1 with TRBJ2-7; 8 bases agree with TRBD2. With 6 bases clipped from V and 9 bases from J, the junction kept 14 bases outside the gene matches. The CDR3 sequence is 14 residues long. Germline CDR1 is SGHRS and CDR2 is YFSETQ. The CDR3 loop reads CASTPGGGSRAQYF. The CDR3 DNA sequence: TGCGCCAGCACGCCGGGAGGGGGGTCTAGGGCGCAGTACTTC.

The chain uses TRBV12-5 and TRBJ1-1; D gene uncertain. From germline, CDR1 is LGHNT and CDR2 FRNRAP. Trimming took 6 bases from V and 2 from J, leaving 10 bases between them. This CDR3 contains 13 residues. The CDR3 DNA reads as TGTGCTAGTGGCACGGGTCTAAACACTGAAGCTTTCTTT. It encodes CASGTGLNTEAFF.

The chain is built from TRBV11-2 and TRBJ2-1; the D is unclear. The CDR3 covers 12 residues. Germline CDR1 is SGHAT and CDR2 is FQNNGV. V was trimmed by 4 bases and J by 7 bases, leaving 8 bases between them. CDR3 sequence: CASSSSGNEQFF. CDR3 DNA: TGTGCCAGCAGCTCCTCGGGTAATGAGCAGTTCTTC.

The rearrangement uses TRBV24-1 and TRBJ2-5, with D possibly being TRBD2 (7 bases). V dropped 4 bases and J dropped 5 bases, with 13 bases sitting between them. The CDR3 spans 14 residues. Germline values: CDR1 KGHDR, CDR2 SFDVKD. The CDR3 sequence: CATSEMGGGETQYF. The CDR3 nucleotides are TGTGCCACCAGTGAGATGGGAGGGGGGGAGACCCAGTACTTC.

CDR3 loop: CASSSSGGRTGNTIYF. The CDR3 nucleotides read TGCGCCAGCAGCTCCTCGGGAGGCCGGACGGGAAACACCATATATTTT. V gene TRBV5-1 combines with J gene TRBJ1-3, with D hard to call. The germline V gene has CDR1 SGHRS and CDR2 YFSETQ. Between the trimmed V and J ends, which lost 3 bases and 4 bases, there was a span of 17 bases. There are 16 residues in the CDR3.

This chain uses TRBV5-1 with TRBJ2-7; 10 nucleotides line up with TRBD2. Germline V gives CDR1 SGHRS, CDR2 YFSETQ. The CDR3 has 18 residues. V was pared by 4 bases and J by 5 bases, with 18 bases of the junction left unmatched. The DNA for the CDR3 is TGCGCCAGCAGCCCCGCACCCCGGGCTAGCGGGAGTTCGGACGAGCAGTACTTC. Its translation: CASSPAPRASGSSDEQYF.

This clone was seen only once. The chain combines TRBV19 with TRBJ1-5, with 8 bases fitting TRBD1. The trim removed 3 bases at V and 3 bases at J, leaving 4 bases unmatched. The CDR3 covers 15 residues. Germline V gives CDR1 LNHDA, CDR2 SQIVND (reference sequence). CDR3: CASSIRTGHNQPQHF. In DNA form, the CDR3 reads TGTGCCAGTAGTATTCGGACAGGGCACAATCAGCCCCAGCATTTT.